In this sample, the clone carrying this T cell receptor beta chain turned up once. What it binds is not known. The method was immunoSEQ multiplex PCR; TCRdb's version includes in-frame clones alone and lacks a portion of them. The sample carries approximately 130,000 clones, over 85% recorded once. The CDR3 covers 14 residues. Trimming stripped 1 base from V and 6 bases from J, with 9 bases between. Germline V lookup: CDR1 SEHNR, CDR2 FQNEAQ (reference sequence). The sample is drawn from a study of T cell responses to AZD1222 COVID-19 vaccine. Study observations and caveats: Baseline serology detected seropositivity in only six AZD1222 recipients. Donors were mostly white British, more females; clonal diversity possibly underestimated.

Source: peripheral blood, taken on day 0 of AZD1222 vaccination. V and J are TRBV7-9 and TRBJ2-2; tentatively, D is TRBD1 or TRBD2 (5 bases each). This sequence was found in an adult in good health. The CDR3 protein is CASSLERGPGELFF. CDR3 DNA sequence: TGTGCCAGCAGCTTAGAAAGGGGACCCGGGGAGCTGTTTTTT.